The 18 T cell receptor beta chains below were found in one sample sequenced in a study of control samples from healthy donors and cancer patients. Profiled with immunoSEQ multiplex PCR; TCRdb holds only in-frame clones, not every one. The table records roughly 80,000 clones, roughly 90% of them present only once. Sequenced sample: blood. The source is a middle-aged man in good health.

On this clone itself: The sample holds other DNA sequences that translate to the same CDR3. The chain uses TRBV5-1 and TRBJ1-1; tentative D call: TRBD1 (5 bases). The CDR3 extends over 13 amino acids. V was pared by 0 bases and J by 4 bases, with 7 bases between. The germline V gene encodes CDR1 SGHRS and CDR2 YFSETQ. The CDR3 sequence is CASSLDGGTEAFF. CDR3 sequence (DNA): TGCGCCAGCAGCTTGGACGGGGGCACTGAAGCTTTCTTT.

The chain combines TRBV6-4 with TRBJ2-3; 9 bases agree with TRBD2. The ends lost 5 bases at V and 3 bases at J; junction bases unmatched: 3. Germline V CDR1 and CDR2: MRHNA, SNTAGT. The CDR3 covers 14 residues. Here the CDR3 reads CASSTGLATDTQYF. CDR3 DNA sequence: TGTGCCAGCAGTACGGGACTAGCAACAGATACGCAGTATTTT.

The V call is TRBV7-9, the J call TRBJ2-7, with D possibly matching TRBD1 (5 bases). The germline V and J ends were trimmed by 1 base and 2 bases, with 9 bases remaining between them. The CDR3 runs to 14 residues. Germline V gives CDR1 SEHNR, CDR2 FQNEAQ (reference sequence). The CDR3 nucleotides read TGTGCCAGCAGCTTAGGAAGGACACCCTACGAGCAGTACTTC. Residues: CASSLGRTPYEQYF. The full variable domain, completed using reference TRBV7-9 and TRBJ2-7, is DTGVSQNPRHKITKRGQNVTFRCDPISEHNRLYWYRQTLGQGPEFLTYFQNEAQLEKSRLLSDRFSAERPKGSFSTLEIQRTEQGDSAMYLCASSLGRTPYEQYFGPGTRLTVT.

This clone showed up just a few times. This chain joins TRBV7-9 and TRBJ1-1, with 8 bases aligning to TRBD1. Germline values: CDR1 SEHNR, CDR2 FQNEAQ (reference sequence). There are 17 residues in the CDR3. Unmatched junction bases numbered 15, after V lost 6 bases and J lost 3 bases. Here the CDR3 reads CASRSRDRWGSDTEAFF. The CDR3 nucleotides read TGTGCCAGCAGATCCCGGGACAGGTGGGGATCCGACACTGAAGCTTTCTTT.

CDR3 in DNA: TGTGCCAGCAGTTACTCGGACAGAACATTTCAAGAGACCCAGTACTTC. Its translation is CASSYSDRTFQETQYF. The chain is built from TRBV6-5 and TRBJ2-5; possibly TRBD1 for D (6 bases). V was cut by 0 bases and J by 2 bases, with 13 bases left in between. Germline-derived CDR1 and CDR2 are MNHEY and SVGAGI. The CDR3 loop spans 16 amino acids.

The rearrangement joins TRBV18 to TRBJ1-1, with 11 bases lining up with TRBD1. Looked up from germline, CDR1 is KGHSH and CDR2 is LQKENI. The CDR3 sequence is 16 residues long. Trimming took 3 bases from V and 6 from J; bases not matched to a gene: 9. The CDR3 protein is CASSPSKGQGEAEAFF. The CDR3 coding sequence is TGTGCCAGCTCACCCTCAAAGGGACAGGGGGAGGCTGAAGCTTTCTTT.

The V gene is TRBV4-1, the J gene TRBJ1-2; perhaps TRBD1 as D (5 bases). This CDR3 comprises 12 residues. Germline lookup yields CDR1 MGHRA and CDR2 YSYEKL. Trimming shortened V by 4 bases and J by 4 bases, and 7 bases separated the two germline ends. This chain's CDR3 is CASSPGGYGYTF. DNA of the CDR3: TGCGCCAGCAGCCCCGGGGGCTATGGCTACACCTTC.

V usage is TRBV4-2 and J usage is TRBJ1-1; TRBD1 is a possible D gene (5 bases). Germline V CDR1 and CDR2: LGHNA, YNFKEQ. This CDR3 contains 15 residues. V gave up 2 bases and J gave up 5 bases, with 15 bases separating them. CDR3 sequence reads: CASSQLGQGETEAFF. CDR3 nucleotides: TGTGCCAGCAGCCAATTAGGCCAAGGGGAGACTGAAGCTTTCTTT.

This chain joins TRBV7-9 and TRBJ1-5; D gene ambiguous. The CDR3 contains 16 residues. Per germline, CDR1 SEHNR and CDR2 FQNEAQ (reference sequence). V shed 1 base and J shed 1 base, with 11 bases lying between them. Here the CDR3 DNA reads TGTGCCAGCAGCTTAGGGAACGGAGCCAGCAATCAGCCCCAGCATTTT. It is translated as CASSLGNGASNQPQHF.

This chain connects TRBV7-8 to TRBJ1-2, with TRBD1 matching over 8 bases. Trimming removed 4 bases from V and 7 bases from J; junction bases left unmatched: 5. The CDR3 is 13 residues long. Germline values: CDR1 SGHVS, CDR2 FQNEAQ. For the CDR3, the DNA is TGTGCCAGCAGCTCAACAGGGGGAGGTGGCTACACCTTC. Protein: CASSSTGGGGYTF.

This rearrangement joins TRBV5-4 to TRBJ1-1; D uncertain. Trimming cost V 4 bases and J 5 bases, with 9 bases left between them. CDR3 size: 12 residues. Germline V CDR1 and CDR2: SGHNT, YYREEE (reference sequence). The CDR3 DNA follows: TGTGCCAGCAGCCGTCCCCAGACTGAAGCTTTCTTT. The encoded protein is CASSRPQTEAFF.

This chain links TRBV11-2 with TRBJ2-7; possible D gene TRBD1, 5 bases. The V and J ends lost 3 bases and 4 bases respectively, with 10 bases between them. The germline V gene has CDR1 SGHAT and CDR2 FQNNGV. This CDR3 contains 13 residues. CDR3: CASSLTAPYEQYF. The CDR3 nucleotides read TGTGCCAGCAGCTTGACAGCGCCGTACGAGCAGTACTTC.

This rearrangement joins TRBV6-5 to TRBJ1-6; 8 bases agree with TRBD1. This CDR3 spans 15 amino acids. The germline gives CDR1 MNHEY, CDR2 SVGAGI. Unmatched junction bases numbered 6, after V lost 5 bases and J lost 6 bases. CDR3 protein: CASSSGQGLNSPLHF. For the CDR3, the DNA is TGTGCCAGCAGTAGCGGACAGGGCCTTAATTCACCCCTCCACTTT.

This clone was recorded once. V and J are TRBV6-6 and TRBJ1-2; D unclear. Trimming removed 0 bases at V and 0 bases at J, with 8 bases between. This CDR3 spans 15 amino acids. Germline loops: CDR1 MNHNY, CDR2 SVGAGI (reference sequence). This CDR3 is CASSYSALTNYGYTF. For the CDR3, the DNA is TGTGCCAGCAGTTACTCAGCACTCACTAACTATGGCTACACCTTC.

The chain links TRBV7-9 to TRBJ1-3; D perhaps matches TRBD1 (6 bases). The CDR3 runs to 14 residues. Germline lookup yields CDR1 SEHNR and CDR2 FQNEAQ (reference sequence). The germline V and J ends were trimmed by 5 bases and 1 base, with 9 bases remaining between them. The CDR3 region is CASSITGSGNTIYF. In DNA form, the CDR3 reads TGTGCCAGCAGCATAACAGGGTCTGGAAACACCATATATTTT.

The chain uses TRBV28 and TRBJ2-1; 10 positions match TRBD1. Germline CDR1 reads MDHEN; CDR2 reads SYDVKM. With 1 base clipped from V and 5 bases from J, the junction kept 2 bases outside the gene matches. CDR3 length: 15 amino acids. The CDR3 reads CASSLSGTGDNEQFF. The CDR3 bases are TGTGCCAGCAGTTTATCGGGGACAGGGGACAATGAGCAGTTCTTC.

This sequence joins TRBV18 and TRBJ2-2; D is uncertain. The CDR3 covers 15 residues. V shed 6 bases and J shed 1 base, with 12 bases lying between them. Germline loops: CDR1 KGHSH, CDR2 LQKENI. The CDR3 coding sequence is TGTGCCAGCTCCCTCAGTGGGGTGAACACCGGGGAGCTGTTTTTT. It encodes CASSLSGVNTGELFF.

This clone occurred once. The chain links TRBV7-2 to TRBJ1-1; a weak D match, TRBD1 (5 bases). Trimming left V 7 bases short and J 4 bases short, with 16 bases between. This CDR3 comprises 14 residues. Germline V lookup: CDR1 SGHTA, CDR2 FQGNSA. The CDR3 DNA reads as TGTGCCAGCAAAGTTTCGCGGGGGACCACTGAAGCTTTCTTT. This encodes CASKVSRGTTEAFF.